This paragraph reports one T cell receptor (beta chain). Germline CDR1 is SGHTA and CDR2 is FQGNSA. CDR3 length: 17 residues. V lost 2 bases to trimming and J lost 7 bases, with 21 bases between them. The record originates from a study of shared T cell receptors in the human thymus. Here immunoSEQ multiplex PCR was the method, and the copy in TCRdb shows in-frame clones only, minus some. The sample holds hundreds of thousands of clones, more than 85% seen once. The J gene is TRBJ2-1, the V gene TRBV7-2; D uncertain. Material for sequencing was thymocytes. The TCR comes from a human donor. The DNA of the CDR3 is TGTGCCAGCAGCTTATTATCCCCTCACCCAGCCGCGAATGAGCAGTTCTTC. This translates into CASSLLSPHPAANEQFF.